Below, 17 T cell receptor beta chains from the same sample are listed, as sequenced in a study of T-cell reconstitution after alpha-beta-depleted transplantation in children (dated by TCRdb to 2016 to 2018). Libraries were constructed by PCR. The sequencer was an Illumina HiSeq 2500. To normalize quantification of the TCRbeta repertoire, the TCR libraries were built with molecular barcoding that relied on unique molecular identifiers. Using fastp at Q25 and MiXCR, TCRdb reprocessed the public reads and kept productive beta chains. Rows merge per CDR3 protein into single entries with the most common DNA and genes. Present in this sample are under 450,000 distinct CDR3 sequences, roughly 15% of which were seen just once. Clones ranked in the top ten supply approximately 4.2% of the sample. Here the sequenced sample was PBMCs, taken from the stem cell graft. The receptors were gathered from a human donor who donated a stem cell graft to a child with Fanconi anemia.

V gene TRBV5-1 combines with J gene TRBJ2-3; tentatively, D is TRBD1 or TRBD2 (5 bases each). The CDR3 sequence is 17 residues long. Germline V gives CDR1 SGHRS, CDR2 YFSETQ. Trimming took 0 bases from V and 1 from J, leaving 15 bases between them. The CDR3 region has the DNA TGCGCCAGCAGCTTGGTCGTTGGCATGGGACGCACAGATACGCAGTATTTT. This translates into CASSLVVGMGRTDTQYF. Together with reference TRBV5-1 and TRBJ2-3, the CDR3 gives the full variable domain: KAGVTQTPRYLIKTRGQQVTLSCSPISGHRSVSWYQQTPGQGLQFLFEYFSETQRNKGNFPGRFSGRQFSNSRSEMNVSTLELGDSALYLCASSLVVGMGRTDTQYFGPGTRLTVL.

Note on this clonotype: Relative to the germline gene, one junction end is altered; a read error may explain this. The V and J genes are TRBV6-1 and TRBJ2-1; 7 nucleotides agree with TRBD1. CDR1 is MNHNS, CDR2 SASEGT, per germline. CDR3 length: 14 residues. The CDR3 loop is CASREGGKYNEQFF. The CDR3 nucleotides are TGTGCCAGCAGGGAAGGGGGCAAATACAATGAGCAGTTCTTC.

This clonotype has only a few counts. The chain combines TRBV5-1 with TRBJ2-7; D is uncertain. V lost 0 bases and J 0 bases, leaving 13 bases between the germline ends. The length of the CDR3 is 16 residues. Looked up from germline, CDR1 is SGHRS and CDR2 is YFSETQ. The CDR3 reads CASSLGIDWSSYEQYF. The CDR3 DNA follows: TGCGCCAGCAGCTTGGGTATTGACTGGAGCTCCTACGAGCAGTACTTC.

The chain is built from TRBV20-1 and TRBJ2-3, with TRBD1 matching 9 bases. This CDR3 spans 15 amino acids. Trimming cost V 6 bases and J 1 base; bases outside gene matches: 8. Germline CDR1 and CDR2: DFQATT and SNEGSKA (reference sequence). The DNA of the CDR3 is TGCAGTGCCCCTTCGACAGGGGGAGGCACAGATACGCAGTATTTT. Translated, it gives CSAPSTGGGTDTQYF.

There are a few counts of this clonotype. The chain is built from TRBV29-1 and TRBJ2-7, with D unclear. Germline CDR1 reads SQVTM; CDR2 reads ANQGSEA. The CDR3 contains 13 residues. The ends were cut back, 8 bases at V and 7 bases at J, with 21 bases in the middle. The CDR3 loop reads CSLGPSLLGEQYF. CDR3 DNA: TGCAGCCTCGGACCGAGCCTTCTGGGAGAGCAGTACTTC.

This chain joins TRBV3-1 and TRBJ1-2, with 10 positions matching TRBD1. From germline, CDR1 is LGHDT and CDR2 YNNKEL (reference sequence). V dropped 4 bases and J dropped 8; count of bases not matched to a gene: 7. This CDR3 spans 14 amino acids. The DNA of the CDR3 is TGTGCCAGCAGCCTTTTGGGACAGGGGCGAGGCTACACCTTC. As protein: CASSLLGQGRGYTF.

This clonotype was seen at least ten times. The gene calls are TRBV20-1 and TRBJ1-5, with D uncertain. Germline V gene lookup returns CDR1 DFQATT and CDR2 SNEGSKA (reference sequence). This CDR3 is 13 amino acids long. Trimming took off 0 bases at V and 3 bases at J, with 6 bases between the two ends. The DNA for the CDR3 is TGCAGTGCTAGAGAAGCTTTCAATCAGCCCCAGCATTTT. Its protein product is CSAREAFNQPQHF.

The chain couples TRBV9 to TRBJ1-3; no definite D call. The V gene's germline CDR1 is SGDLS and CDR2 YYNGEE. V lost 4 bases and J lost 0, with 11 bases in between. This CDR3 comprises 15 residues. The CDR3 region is CASSRGPSSGNTIYF. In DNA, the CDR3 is TGTGCCAGCAGCCGAGGACCGAGCTCTGGAAACACCATATATTTT. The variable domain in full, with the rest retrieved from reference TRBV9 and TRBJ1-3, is DSGVTQTPKHLITATGQRVTLRCSPRSGDLSVYWYQQSLDQGLQFLIQYYNGEERAKGNILERFSAQQFPDLHSELNLSSLELGDSALYFCASSRGPSSGNTIYFGEGSWLTVV.

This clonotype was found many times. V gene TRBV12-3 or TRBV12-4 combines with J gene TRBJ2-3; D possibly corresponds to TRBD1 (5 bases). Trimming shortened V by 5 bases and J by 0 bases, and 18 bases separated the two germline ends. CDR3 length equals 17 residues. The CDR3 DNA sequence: TGTGCCAGCAGTCCTCACCCAGGGCAGGGAAGCACAGATACGCAGTATTTT. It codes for CASSPHPGQGSTDTQYF.

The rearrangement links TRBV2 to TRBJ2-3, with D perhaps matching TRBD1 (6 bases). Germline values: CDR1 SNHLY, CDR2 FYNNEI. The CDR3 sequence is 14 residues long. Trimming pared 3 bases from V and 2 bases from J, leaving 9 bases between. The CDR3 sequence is CASSETGHTDTQYF. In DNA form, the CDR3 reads TGTGCCAGCAGTGAGACAGGACACACAGATACGCAGTATTTT.

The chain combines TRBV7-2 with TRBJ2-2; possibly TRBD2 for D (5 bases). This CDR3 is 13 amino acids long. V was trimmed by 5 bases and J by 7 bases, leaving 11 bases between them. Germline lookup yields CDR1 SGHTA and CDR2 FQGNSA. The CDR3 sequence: CASSPRGNGELFF. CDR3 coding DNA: TGTGCCAGCAGCCCCCGGGGAAACGGGGAGCTGTTTTTT. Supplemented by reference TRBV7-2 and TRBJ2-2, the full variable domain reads GAGVSQSPSNKVTEKGKDVELRCDPISGHTALYWYRQSLGQGLEFLIYFQGNSAPDKSGLPSDRFSAERTGGSVSTLTIQRTQQEDSAVYLCASSPRGNGELFFGEGSRLTVL.

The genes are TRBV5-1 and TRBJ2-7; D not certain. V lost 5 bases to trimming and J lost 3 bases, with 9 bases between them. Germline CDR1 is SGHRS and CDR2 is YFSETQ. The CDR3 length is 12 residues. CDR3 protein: CASRSTDYEQYF. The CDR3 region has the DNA TGCGCCAGCAGGTCCACCGACTACGAGCAGTACTTC.

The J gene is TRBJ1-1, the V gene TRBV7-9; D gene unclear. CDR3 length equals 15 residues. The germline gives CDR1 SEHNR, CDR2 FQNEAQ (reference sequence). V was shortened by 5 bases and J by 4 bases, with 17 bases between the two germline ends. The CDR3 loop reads CASSPPYFGATEAFF. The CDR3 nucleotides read TGTGCCAGCAGCCCCCCATATTTTGGTGCCACTGAAGCTTTCTTT.

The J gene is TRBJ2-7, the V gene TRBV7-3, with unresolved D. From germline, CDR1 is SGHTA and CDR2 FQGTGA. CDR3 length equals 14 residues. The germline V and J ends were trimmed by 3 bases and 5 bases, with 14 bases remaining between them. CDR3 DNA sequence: TGTGCCAGCAGCTTCGGGCCCCAGAGCAACGAGCAGTACTTC. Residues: CASSFGPQSNEQYF.

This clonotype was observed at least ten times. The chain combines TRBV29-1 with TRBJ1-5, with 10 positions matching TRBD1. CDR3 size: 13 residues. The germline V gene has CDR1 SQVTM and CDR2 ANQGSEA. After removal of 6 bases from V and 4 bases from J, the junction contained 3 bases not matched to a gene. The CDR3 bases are TGCAGCGTCGGGACAGGGGTAAATCAGCCCCAGCATTTT. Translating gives CSVGTGVNQPQHF.

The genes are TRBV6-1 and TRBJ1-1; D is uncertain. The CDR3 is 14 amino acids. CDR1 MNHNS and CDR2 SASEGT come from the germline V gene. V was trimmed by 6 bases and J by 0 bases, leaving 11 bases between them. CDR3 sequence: CASRVEAMNTEAFF. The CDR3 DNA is TGTGCCAGCAGGGTAGAGGCCATGAACACTGAAGCTTTCTTT.

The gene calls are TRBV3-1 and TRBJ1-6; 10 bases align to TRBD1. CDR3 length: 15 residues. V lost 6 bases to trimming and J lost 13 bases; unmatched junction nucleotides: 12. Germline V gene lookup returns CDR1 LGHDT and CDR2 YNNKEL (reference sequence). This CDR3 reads CASSQTGTGETPLHF. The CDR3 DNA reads TGTGCCAGCAGTCAGACCGGGACAGGGGAGACGCCCCTCCACTTT.